The subject of this entry is one T cell receptor (beta chain). These data are taken from a study of blood T cell repertoires in COVID-19. Across the whole study: Some COVID-19 samples were acute and others convalescent; all came from the United States, Italy and Spain.

The data were produced by immunoSEQ multiplex PCR, yet TCRdb's version contains in-frame clones alone and is incomplete. The sample carries some 200,000 clones, around 90% recorded once. V gave up 0 bases and J gave up 4 bases, with 10 bases separating them. In germline, CDR1 is SGHAT, CDR2 FQNNGV. The CDR3 covers 16 residues. Sequencing input: PBMCs or T cells enriched from blood (not recorded which). The sequence was obtained from a woman under 40 who had recovered from COVID-19. V gene TRBV11-2 combines with J gene TRBJ1-6; D ambiguous. The CDR3: CASSLEAVKYNSPLHF. The CDR3 DNA reads TGTGCCAGCAGCTTAGAGGCGGTAAAGTATAATTCACCCCTCCACTTT.